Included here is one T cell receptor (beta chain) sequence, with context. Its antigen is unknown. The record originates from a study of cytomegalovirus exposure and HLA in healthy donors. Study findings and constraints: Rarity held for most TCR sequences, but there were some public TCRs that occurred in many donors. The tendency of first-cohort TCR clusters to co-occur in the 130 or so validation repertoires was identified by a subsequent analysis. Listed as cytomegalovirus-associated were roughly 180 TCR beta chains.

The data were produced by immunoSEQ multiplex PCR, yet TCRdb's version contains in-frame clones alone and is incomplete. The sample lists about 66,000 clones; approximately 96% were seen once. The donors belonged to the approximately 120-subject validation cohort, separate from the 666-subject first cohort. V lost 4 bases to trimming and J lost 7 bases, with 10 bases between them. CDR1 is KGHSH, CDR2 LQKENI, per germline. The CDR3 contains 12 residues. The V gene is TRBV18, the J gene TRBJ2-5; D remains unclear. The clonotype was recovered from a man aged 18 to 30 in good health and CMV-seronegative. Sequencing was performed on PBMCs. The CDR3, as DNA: TGTGCCAGCTCACTGATAGGCGGGACCCAGTACTTC. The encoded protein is CASSLIGGTQYF.